This T cell receptor beta chain derives from a study of T cell changes during pregnancy in multiple sclerosis. The CDR3 has 13 residues. The germline V gene has CDR1 LNHDA and CDR2 SQIVND (reference sequence). Trimming took off 3 bases at V and 1 base at J, with 6 bases between the two ends. Clones were read by immunoSEQ multiplex PCR, and TCRdb kept only the in-frame ones, dropping some. The repertoire holds 42,000 or so clones, with 90% as singletons. This sequence was found in a female donor with multiple sclerosis, enrolled in a pregnancy study. Specimen: CD8+ T cells from peripheral blood mononuclear cells, collected in the first trimester of pregnancy. The chain links TRBV19 to TRBJ2-5; no clear D. The CDR3 nucleotides are TGTGCCAGTAGTATTGTGGCCCAAGAGACCCAGTACTTC. Amino acids: CASSIVAQETQYF.